The sequence of this TCR beta chain was determined in a study of T cells after yellow fever vaccination. A few counts support this clonotype. Its antigen remains unknown. A single record per CDR3 protein comes from TCRdb applying MiXCR to the 5' RACE reads. Of about 300,000 distinct CDR3 sequences listed, 8.7% are singletons. Whole-study findings and limits: Only a small proportion of the clonotypes turned up in both the CD4 and the CD8 compartments, likely arising from convergent recombination. Boosting was followed by the reappearance of most primary-vaccination clones (approximately 97% CD4, about 88% CD8).

Trimming took 8 bases from V and 1 from J, leaving 14 bases between them. CDR3 length: 14 residues. Germline CDR1 reads MNHNY; CDR2 reads SVGAGI (reference sequence). The chain is built from TRBV6-6 and TRBJ1-1, with a weak D call TRBD1 (5 bases). This clonotype originated in a young man who received the YFV17D yellow fever vaccine. The sample in question was CD4+ T cells sorted from PBMCs, obtained 5 days after the yellow fever booster vaccination. The DNA of the CDR3 is TGTGCCAGCGATAGGGGCGTGGCGAACACTGAAGCTTTCTTT. Protein sequence: CASDRGVANTEAFF.